This T cell receptor beta chain was sequenced during a study of OX40 agonist ivuxolimab in advanced cancers. The CDR3 is 13 residues long. Germline CDR1 and CDR2: SGHNT and YENEEA. The ends were cut back, 2 bases at V and 1 base at J, with 5 bases in the middle. This table comes from immunoSEQ multiplex PCR, and its TCRdb copy is limited to in-frame clones, with some not included. Of 30,000 to 40,000 clones in the sample, about nine tenths are singletons; the top ten hold 40% to 45%. In its sample, this clone was seen once. Its target is unknown. Study-level points and caveats: Both blood CD4+ and CD8+ T cells showed clonal growth by week 6 at 0.1 to 3.0 mg/kg.

The rearrangement uses TRBV11-3 and TRBJ1-1, with D hard to call. The sequencing used CD4+ or CD8+ T cells sorted from blood, collected in a trial of the OX40 agonist ivuxolimab. This TCR came from an adult with an advanced solid tumor such as melanoma, head and neck, liver or kidney cancer. Written as DNA, the CDR3 is TGTGCCAGCAGCTTAAGTGGGAACACTGAAGCTTTCTTT. It translates to CASSLSGNTEAFF. Supplemented by reference TRBV11-3 and TRBJ1-1, the full variable domain reads EAGVVQSPRYKIIEKKQPVAFWCNPISGHNTLYWYLQNLGQGPELLIRYENEEAVDDSQLPKDRFSAERLKGVDSTLKIQPAELGDSAVYLCASSLSGNTEAFFGQGTRLTVV.